The T cell receptor (beta chain) under discussion was sequenced for a study of cytomegalovirus exposure and HLA in healthy donors. Across the study: From about 179 million T cells, an earlier analysis saw 90 million to 130 million unique TCR beta sequences. General study findings and limits: One variant, a missense change in DCLRE1C, was linked in a later analysis to TCR beta V- and J-gene trimming. Certain indistinguishable V segments, among them TRBV6-2 and TRBV6-3, were excluded. Per published accounts, TCR beta sequences correctly predicted the HLA-A and HLA-B alleles of most subjects.

Regarding this clone: What it recognizes is unknown.

The germline gives CDR1 MDHEN, CDR2 SYDVKM. This CDR3 region has 15 residues. V shed 6 bases, J shed 2 bases, and the junction held 5 bases outside the gene matches. This PCR relied on a set of 60 Vbeta primers and 13 Jbeta primers. Here immunoSEQ multiplex PCR was the method, and the copy in TCRdb shows in-frame clones only, minus some. The sample has under 200,000 clones; roughly 80% are singletons. The V call is TRBV28, the J call TRBJ1-5; 9 nucleotides line up with TRBD1. The sequencing sample was made of PBMCs. The sequence derives from a man younger than 40 in good health and CMV-seropositive. The CDR3 spells CASRRQGDGNQPQHF. Here the CDR3 DNA reads TGTGCCAGCAGACGACAGGGGGACGGCAATCAGCCCCAGCATTTT.